This TCR beta chain comes out of a study of shared T cell receptors in the human thymus. Regarding this clone: Additional DNA sequences in this sample encode the identical CDR3.

Sequencing used immunoSEQ multiplex PCR; TCRdb keeps in-frame clones, though not all of them. Found here are hundreds of thousands of clones, around nine tenths of them singletons; the top ten hold 0.0095% to 0.011%. Per germline, CDR1 LNHNV and CDR2 YYDKDF (reference sequence). This CDR3 has 15 amino acids. Trimming pared 1 base from V and 1 base from J, leaving 8 bases between. These data are also associated with another study on human thymus T cells. Turning to that study: Finnish infants who were healthy and having corrective surgery for congenital heart defects made up the donors.

Sequencing was carried out using thymocytes. The clonotype originates from a boy under two years old with a congenital heart defect. The gene calls are TRBV15 and TRBJ2-1; a weak D match, TRBD2 (5 bases). CDR3 bases: TGTGCCACCAGCAGAGCGGGCGGGTCCTACAATGAGCAGTTCTTC. Protein product: CATSRAGGSYNEQFF. Full variable domain (remainder filled in from reference TRBV15 and TRBJ2-1): DAMVIQNPRYQVTQFGKPVTLSCSQTLNHNVMYWYQQKSSQAPKLLFHYYDKDFNNEADTPDNFQSRRPNTSFCFLDIRSPGLGDTAMYLCATSRAGGSYNEQFFGPGTRLTVL.